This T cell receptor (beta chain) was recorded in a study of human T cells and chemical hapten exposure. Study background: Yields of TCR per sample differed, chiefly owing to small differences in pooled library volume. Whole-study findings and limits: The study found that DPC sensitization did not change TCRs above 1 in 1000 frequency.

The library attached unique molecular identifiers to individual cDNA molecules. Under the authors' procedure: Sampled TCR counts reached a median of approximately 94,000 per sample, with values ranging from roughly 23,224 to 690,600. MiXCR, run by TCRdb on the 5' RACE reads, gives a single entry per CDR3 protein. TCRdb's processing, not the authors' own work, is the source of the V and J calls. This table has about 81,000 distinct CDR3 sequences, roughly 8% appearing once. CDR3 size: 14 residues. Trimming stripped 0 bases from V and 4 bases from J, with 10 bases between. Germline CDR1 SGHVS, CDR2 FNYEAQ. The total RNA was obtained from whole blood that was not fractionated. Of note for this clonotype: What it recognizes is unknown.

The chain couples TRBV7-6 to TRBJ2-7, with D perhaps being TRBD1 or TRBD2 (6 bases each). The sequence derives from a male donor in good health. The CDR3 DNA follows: TGTGCCAGCAGCTTAGCAGGGGGGACTTACGAGCAGTACTTC. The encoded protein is CASSLAGGTYEQYF.